Each of the 8 T cell receptor beta chains below was sequenced from the same sample in a study of blood T cell repertoires in COVID-19. Here immunoSEQ multiplex PCR was the method, and the copy in TCRdb shows in-frame clones only, minus some. Here the sample spans roughly 100,000 clones, about four fifths being singletons. The material sequenced was peripheral blood. The receptors were sampled from a man between 65 and 85 years old with active or convalescent COVID-19.

To note about this clone: Germline is not matched at one junction end, which may reflect a read error. The chain carries TRBV6-5 and TRBJ2-5, with D unclear. Germline loops: CDR1 MNHEY, CDR2 SVGAGI. This CDR3 has 11 residues. CDR3: CASSYQETQYF. CDR3 nucleotide sequence: TGTGCCAGCAGTTACCAGGAGACCCAGTACTTC.

The CDR3 sequence is CASSVDRGSREKLFF. In DNA, the CDR3 is TGTGCCAGTAGTGTGGACAGGGGATCCAGGGAAAAACTGTTTTTT. The chain uses TRBV19 and TRBJ1-4, with TRBD1 identical over 9 bases. In germline, CDR1 is LNHDA, CDR2 SQIVND (reference sequence). The junction had 9 bases not matched to a gene; V was cut back by 5 bases and J by 8 bases. This CDR3 is built from 15 residues.

V usage is TRBV6-6 and J usage is TRBJ2-1; 13 nucleotides align to TRBD2. The CDR3 consists of 17 residues. Germline assignment: CDR1 MNHNY and CDR2 SVGAGI (reference sequence). Trimming removed 5 bases from V and 10 bases from J; junction bases left unmatched: 14. The CDR3 is CASSRGLAGALGGEQFF. CDR3 bases: TGTGCCAGCAGTCGCGGACTAGCGGGGGCTCTGGGTGGAGAGCAGTTCTTC.

The chain has TRBV24-1 and TRBJ2-3, with TRBD1 matching over 7 bases. V shed 4 bases, J shed 0 bases, and the junction held 9 bases outside the gene matches. Germline V gene data show CDR1 as KGHDR and CDR2 as SFDVKD. The CDR3 contains 17 residues. The CDR3 DNA is TGTGCCACCAGTGAACGAGGGACAGATGCTAGCACAGATACGCAGTATTTT. Translating it yields CATSERGTDASTDTQYF.

CDR3 protein: CASSLDRGTNTEAFF. CDR3 coding DNA: TGTGCCAGCAGCTTGGACAGGGGAACGAACACTGAAGCTTTCTTT. The chain employs TRBV7-9 and TRBJ1-1; 9 positions agree with TRBD1. With 3 bases clipped from V and 1 base from J, the junction kept 3 bases outside the gene matches. Germline assignment: CDR1 SEHNR and CDR2 FQNEAQ (reference sequence). The CDR3 extends over 15 amino acids.

This chain uses TRBV7-3 with TRBJ2-1; 14 bases are shared with TRBD2. The CDR3 extends over 20 amino acids. The ends lost 2 bases at V and 0 bases at J; junction bases unmatched: 9. From germline, CDR1 is SGHTA and CDR2 FQGTGA. The chain's CDR3 is CASSLDPGLAGGRSYNEQFF. CDR3 sequence (DNA): TGTGCCAGCAGCTTAGATCCCGGACTAGCGGGGGGTCGCTCCTACAATGAGCAGTTCTTC.

The CDR3 DNA is TGTGCCAGCAGTGCGCCTAGCGGGGGGGTGACAGATACGCAGTATTTT. As protein: CASSAPSGGVTDTQYF. The V gene is TRBV28, the J gene TRBJ2-3; 12 bases match TRBD2. The CDR3 covers 16 residues. In germline, CDR1 is MDHEN, CDR2 SYDVKM. V lost 5 bases, J lost 3 bases, and 6 bases stayed unmatched.

The chain recombines TRBV5-4 with TRBJ2-7; unclear D gene. The CDR3 has 14 residues. Germline CDR1 SGHNT, CDR2 YYREEE (reference sequence). Trimming left V 4 bases short and J 6 bases short, with 17 bases between. The CDR3 spells CASSPIGRVGEQYF. Written as DNA, the CDR3 is TGTGCCAGCAGCCCCATCGGTAGAGTCGGCGAGCAGTACTTC. The full variable domain, its missing parts supplied by reference TRBV5-4 and TRBJ2-7, is ETGVTQSPTHLIKTRGQQVTLRCSSQSGHNTVSWYQQALGQGPQFIFQYYREEENGRGNFPPRFSGLQFPNYSSELNVNALELDDSALYLCASSPIGRVGEQYFGPGTRLTVT.